The 22 T cell receptor beta chains in this list originate from one sample, sequenced in a study of T cells expressing NK-cell markers. TCRdb reprocessed the 5' RACE reads and keeps a single row for each CDR3 protein, giving no DNA. The specimen's table records over 200,000 distinct CDR3 sequences. Sequenced: blood T cells: a sorted CD56 or NKG2C T cell subset, CD4+ or CD8+ T cells, or bulk PBMC T cells (not recorded which). The receptors here all came from a man in his late teens or twenties in good health.

This rearrangement joins TRBV12-3 or TRBV12-4 to TRBJ2-1; the TCRdb call, TRBD2, lacks DNA for checking. The CDR3 extends over 16 amino acids. CDR3 residues: CASSLGLAGSVNEQFF.

The rearrangement uses TRBV20-1 and TRBJ2-7. Germline V gives CDR1 DFQATT, CDR2 SNEGSKA (reference sequence). This CDR3 contains 13 residues. CDR3 loop: CSATMDRSYEQYF.

This chain connects TRBV9 to TRBJ2-1. Germline CDR1 is SGDLS and CDR2 is YYNGEE. There are 12 residues in the CDR3. The CDR3 sequence: CASSASNNEQFF.

CDR3 protein: CASSLLRGENQPQHF. The chain employs TRBV6-5 and TRBJ1-5; checking the TCRdb D call of TRBD1 is not possible without DNA. This CDR3 comprises 15 residues. Germline CDR1 and CDR2: MNHEY and SVGAGI.

The genes are TRBV25-1 and TRBJ2-4; TCRdb gives TRBD1 as the D gene, but with no DNA this cannot be confirmed. Germline assignment: CDR1 MGHDK and CDR2 SYGVNS. CDR3 size: 15 residues. The CDR3 is CASSGPTGAKNIQYF.

The chain's CDR3 is CSARDGQATITGELFF. The chain is built from TRBV20-1 and TRBJ2-2; TCRdb selects TRBD1, and the lack of DNA leaves this call unchecked. Germline V gene lookup returns CDR1 DFQATT and CDR2 SNEGSKA (reference sequence). The CDR3 covers 16 residues.

This chain uses TRBV6-5 with TRBJ2-1; TCRdb designates TRBD2, a call that cannot be tested without DNA. In germline, CDR1 is MNHEY, CDR2 SVGAGI. The CDR3 extends over 13 amino acids. The chain's CDR3 is CASSYEEDGEQFF.

The chain is built from TRBV12-3 or TRBV12-4 and TRBJ2-2; the D call from TCRdb, TRBD1, cannot be confirmed without DNA. The CDR3 totals 16 residues. CDR3 region: CASRLDSYSNTGELFF.

V gene TRBV20-1 combines with J gene TRBJ2-5; TCRdb picks TRBD2, but there is no DNA to check that call. Germline CDR1 DFQATT, CDR2 SNEGSKA (reference sequence). CDR3 length: 17 amino acids. This CDR3 reads CSASGAGSGRPQETQYF.

The chain joins TRBV20-1 to TRBJ1-5; TCRdb reports TRBD1, a call that lacks DNA to check it against. The CDR3 is made up of 15 amino acids. Germline CDR1 DFQATT, CDR2 SNEGSKA (reference sequence). CDR3 region: CSATRDRGLNQPQHF.

The chain carries TRBV29-1 and TRBJ2-1; no DNA is available, so the TRBD2 call from TCRdb remains unchecked. The CDR3 runs 17 residues. Germline V lookup: CDR1 SQVTM, CDR2 ANQGSEA. The CDR3 here is CSVWDPGLAGGPFEQFF.

The chain combines TRBV5-1 with TRBJ1-3. CDR1 is SGHRS and CDR2 is YFSETQ in the germline V gene. The CDR3 length is 15 residues. The CDR3 region is CASSLAGESGNTIYF.

This chain connects TRBV11-2 to TRBJ2-1; TCRdb selects TRBD2, and the lack of DNA leaves this call unchecked. The germline V gene encodes CDR1 SGHAT and CDR2 FQNNGV. The CDR3 extends over 15 amino acids. The chain's CDR3 is CASSLDGGSFDEQFF. Drawing the rest from reference TRBV11-2 and TRBJ2-1, the complete variable domain is EAGVAQSPRYKIIEKRQSVAFWCNPISGHATLYWYQQILGQGPKLLIQFQNNGVVDDSQLPKDRFSAERLKGVDSTLKIQPAKLEDSAVYLCASSLDGGSFDEQFFGPGTRLTVL.

CDR3 sequence reads: CASSQTGELGNSQPQHF. The V and J genes are TRBV4-2 and TRBJ1-5; the D call from TCRdb, TRBD1, cannot be confirmed without DNA. The V gene's germline CDR1 is LGHNA and CDR2 YNFKEQ. The CDR3 length is 17 residues.

V gene TRBV5-5 combines with J gene TRBJ2-5; TCRdb proposes TRBD1, but this gene call is untestable without DNA. Germline V gene data show CDR1 as SGHKS and CDR2 as YYEKEE (reference sequence). The CDR3 totals 12 residues. The CDR3 reads CASAGQVETQYF.

The chain carries TRBV12-3 or TRBV12-4 and TRBJ2-7. This CDR3 comprises 12 residues. This chain's CDR3 is CASRDSTLEQYF.

V and J are TRBV20-1 and TRBJ1-1; lacking DNA, the TRBD1 call made by TCRdb goes unchecked. The CDR3 spans 11 residues. From germline, CDR1 is DFQATT and CDR2 SNEGSKA (reference sequence). Here the CDR3 reads CSAPGVTEAFF.

The chain employs TRBV29-1 and TRBJ2-4; the D call from TCRdb, TRBD2, cannot be confirmed without DNA. The CDR3 totals 15 residues. Germline CDR1 reads SQVTM; CDR2 reads ANQGSEA. CDR3: CSVTASSLAKNIQYF.

V usage is TRBV12-3 or TRBV12-4 and J usage is TRBJ2-2; TCRdb names TRBD1, which stays unverified in the absence of DNA. This CDR3 contains 13 residues. The chain's CDR3 is CASSFGATGELFF.

The chain recombines TRBV29-1 with TRBJ1-4. The CDR3 runs 12 residues. Germline CDR1 SQVTM, CDR2 ANQGSEA. CDR3 protein: CSGEGANEKLFF.

The gene calls are TRBV30 and TRBJ1-4; the D gene TCRdb calls, TRBD1, cannot be checked with no DNA. Per the germline V gene, CDR1 is GTSNPN and CDR2 is SVGIG (reference sequence). The CDR3 spans 13 residues. The chain's CDR3 is CAWSVGANEKLFF.

The chain carries TRBV5-5 and TRBJ2-1; TCRdb selects TRBD1, and the lack of DNA leaves this call unchecked. The germline gives CDR1 SGHKS, CDR2 YYEKEE (reference sequence). The CDR3 loop spans 14 amino acids. The CDR3 spells CASRVTVTYNEQFF.